The clone carrying this TCR beta chain was seen only a few times. What it binds is unknown. The data stem from a study of T cells in Graves' hyperthyroidism and ophthalmopathy. Overall study results and limits: Before onset, by a median of about seven months, the model predicted ophthalmopathy.

Not enrolled were patients with uncontrolled infection, other autoimmune disease, pregnancy or lactation. From germline, CDR1 is SEHNR and CDR2 FQNEAQ (reference sequence). This CDR3 contains 16 residues. Trimming stripped 0 bases from V and 2 bases from J, with 13 bases between. Amplification yielded TCR beta CDR3 regions, with RNA transcripts as the source. The TCR CDR3 was amplified in a first-round RT-PCR using the HTBI primer set. From the multiplex PCR reads, TCRdb called clonotypes with MiXCR, one entry per CDR3 protein. The sample carries a few hundred thousand distinct CDR3 sequences, approximately 44% recorded once.

The rearrangement links TRBV7-9 to TRBJ1-1; D not certain. Sequencing was done on a sample of peripheral blood or thyroid tissue (not recorded which). The origin of this receptor is a woman younger than 35 with Graves' hyperthyroidism. The CDR3 DNA reads as TGTGCCAGCAGCTTAGCGCCTAGGGTCGGCAACACTGAAGCTTTCTTT. Its protein is CASSLAPRVGNTEAFF. Full variable domain (missing parts from reference TRBV7-9 and TRBJ1-1): DTGVSQNPRHKITKRGQNVTFRCDPISEHNRLYWYRQTLGQGPEFLTYFQNEAQLEKSRLLSDRFSAERPKGSFSTLEIQRTEQGDSAMYLCASSLAPRVGNTEAFFGQGTRLTVV.